The clone carrying this T cell receptor (beta chain) was counted a few times. This sample is drawn from a study of blood T cells in healthy people across ages. This CDR3 is built from 16 residues. Trimming cost V 3 bases and J 8 bases, with 20 bases left between them. The germline V gene encodes CDR1 MDHEN and CDR2 SYDVKM. Alongside a J-beta primer mix, a sample-barcoded 5' primer served in a second PCR lasting about 7 to 11 cycles. Every cDNA molecule carried a tag from a template-switch adaptor bearing 12 random nucleotides. TCRdb reprocessed the 5' RACE reads via MiXCR and lists one record per CDR3 protein. The profile covers 600,000 to 1,000,000 distinct CDR3 sequences, with approximately 25% appearing a single time and 3.7% taken by the ten largest. This sample was also put to use in a study of T cells of mothers and their children. Turning to that study: An overlap that was slightly higher, though non-significant, was seen in related mother-child pairs versus unrelated pairs. Detection of persistent microchimeric T cell clones did not occur.

This TCR derives from a boy under 18 in good health. The specimen was blood. This chain uses TRBV28 with TRBJ2-1; a weak D match, TRBD1 (5 bases). CDR3 protein: CASSLLRGRTVDEQFF. The CDR3 nucleotides are TGTGCCAGCAGTTTGTTAAGGGGTAGAACGGTCGATGAGCAGTTCTTC. Full variable domain (outside the CDR3, taken from reference TRBV28 and TRBJ2-1): DVKVTQSSRYLVKRTGEKVFLECVQDMDHENMFWYRQDPGLGLRLIYFSYDVKMKEKGDIPEGYSVSREKKERFSLILESASTNQTSMYLCASSLLRGRTVDEQFFGPGTRLTVL.